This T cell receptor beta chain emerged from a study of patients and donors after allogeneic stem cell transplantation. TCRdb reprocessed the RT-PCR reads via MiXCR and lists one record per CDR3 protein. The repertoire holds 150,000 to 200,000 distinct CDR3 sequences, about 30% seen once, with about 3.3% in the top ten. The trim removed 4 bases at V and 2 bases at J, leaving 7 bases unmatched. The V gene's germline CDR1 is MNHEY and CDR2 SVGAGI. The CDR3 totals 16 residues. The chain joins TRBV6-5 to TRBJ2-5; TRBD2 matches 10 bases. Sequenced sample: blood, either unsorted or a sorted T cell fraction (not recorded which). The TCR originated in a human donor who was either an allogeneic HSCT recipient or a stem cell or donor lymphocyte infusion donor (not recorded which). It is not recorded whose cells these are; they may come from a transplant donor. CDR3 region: CASSSGLAAPQETQYF. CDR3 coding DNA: TGTGCCAGCAGTTCAGGACTAGCGGCCCCGCAAGAGACCCAGTACTTC.